These 5 T cell receptor beta chains share one sample of origin, sequenced in a study of TIL therapy for anti-PD-1-resistant metastatic lung cancer. Time point denoted: pre-treatment sample, taken before nivolumab and TIL therapy. The immunoSEQ assay was v3. The repertoire was sequenced with immunoSEQ multiplex PCR; TCRdb's copy has only in-frame clones and lacks some. Among 55,000 to 70,000 clones listed, roughly 87% were seen once. The sequencing here drew on blood, taken at baseline. The receptors were gathered from a person aged 25 to 80 with non-small cell lung cancer.

The genes are TRBV7-2 and TRBJ1-4; D remains ambiguous. Trimming removed 1 base at V and 7 bases at J, with 13 bases between. The CDR3 length is 15 residues. Germline CDR1 SGHTA, CDR2 FQGNSA. The CDR3 coding sequence is TGTGCCAGCAGCTTAGGGGTGTCACGAATTGAAAAACTGTTTTTT. Its translation is CASSLGVSRIEKLFF.

V usage is TRBV6-5 and J usage is TRBJ1-3; weak D call: TRBD1 (6 bases). CDR3 length equals 14 residues. The germline V and J ends were trimmed by 8 bases and 1 base, with 12 bases remaining between them. Germline loops: CDR1 MNHEY, CDR2 SVGAGI. Here the CDR3 reads CASFRGASGNTIYF. CDR3 sequence (DNA): TGTGCCAGCTTCCGGGGGGCGTCTGGAAACACCATATATTTT.

The J gene is TRBJ1-6, the V gene TRBV18; 11 bases map to TRBD1. J gave up 9 bases and V 5 bases, and 6 bases lay outside the gene matches. The germline gives CDR1 KGHSH, CDR2 LQKENI. This CDR3 has 15 amino acids. This CDR3 reads CASSSDRGLGSPLHF. CDR3 coding DNA: TGTGCCAGCTCATCGGACAGGGGGCTGGGTTCACCCCTCCACTTT.

V usage is TRBV6-6 and J usage is TRBJ2-1, with 10 bases identical to TRBD1. CDR1 and CDR2 from the germline V gene are MNHNY and SVGAGI (reference sequence). V lost 5 bases and J lost 7; bases outside the gene matches: 5. The CDR3 consists of 14 residues. The CDR3 is CASSPGTGANEQFF. The DNA of the CDR3 is TGTGCCAGCAGTCCCGGGACAGGGGCGAATGAGCAGTTCTTC.

The sample holds a few counts of this clone. The chain has TRBV9 and TRBJ1-5; 7 bases align to TRBD1. The CDR3 is made up of 16 amino acids. CDR1 SGDLS and CDR2 YYNGEE come from the germline V gene. Trimming cost V 3 bases and J 1 base; bases outside gene matches: 7. Here the CDR3 reads CASSEGSGGSNQPQHF. CDR3 coding DNA: TGTGCCAGCAGCGAAGGATCAGGGGGAAGCAATCAGCCCCAGCATTTT.